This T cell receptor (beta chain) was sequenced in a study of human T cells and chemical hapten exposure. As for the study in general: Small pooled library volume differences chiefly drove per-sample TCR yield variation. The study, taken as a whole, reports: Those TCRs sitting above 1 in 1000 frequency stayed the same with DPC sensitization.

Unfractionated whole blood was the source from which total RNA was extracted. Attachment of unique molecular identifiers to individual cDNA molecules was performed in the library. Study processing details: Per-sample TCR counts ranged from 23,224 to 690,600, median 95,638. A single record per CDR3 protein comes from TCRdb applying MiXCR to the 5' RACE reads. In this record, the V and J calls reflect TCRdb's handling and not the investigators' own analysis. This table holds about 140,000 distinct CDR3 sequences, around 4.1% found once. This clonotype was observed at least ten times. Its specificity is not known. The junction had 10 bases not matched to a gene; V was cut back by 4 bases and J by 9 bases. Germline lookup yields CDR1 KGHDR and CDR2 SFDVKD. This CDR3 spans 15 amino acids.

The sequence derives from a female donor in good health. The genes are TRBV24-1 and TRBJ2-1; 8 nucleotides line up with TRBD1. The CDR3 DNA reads TGTGCCACCAGTGACCCCAGGCAGGGGGCGATTGAGCAGTTCTTC. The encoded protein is CATSDPRQGAIEQFF.